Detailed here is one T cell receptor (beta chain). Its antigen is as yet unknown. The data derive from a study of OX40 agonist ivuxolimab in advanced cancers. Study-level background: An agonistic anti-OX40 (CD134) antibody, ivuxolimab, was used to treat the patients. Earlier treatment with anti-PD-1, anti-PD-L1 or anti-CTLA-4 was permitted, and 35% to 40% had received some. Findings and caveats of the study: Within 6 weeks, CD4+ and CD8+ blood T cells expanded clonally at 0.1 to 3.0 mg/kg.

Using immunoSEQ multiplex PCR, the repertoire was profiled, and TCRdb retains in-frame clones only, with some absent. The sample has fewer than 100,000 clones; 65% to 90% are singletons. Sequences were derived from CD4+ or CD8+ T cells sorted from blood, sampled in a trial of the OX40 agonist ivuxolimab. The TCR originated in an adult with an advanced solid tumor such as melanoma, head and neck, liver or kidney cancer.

CDR3 sequence reads: CASSIRTGVNEKLFF. The CDR3 DNA reads TGTGCCAGCAGCATAAGGACAGGGGTTAATGAAAAACTGTTTTTT. This sequence joins TRBV21-1 and TRBJ1-4; the table calls TRBD1, which could not be checked here. TRBV21-1 is classified as a pseudogene. The CDR3 runs to 15 residues.